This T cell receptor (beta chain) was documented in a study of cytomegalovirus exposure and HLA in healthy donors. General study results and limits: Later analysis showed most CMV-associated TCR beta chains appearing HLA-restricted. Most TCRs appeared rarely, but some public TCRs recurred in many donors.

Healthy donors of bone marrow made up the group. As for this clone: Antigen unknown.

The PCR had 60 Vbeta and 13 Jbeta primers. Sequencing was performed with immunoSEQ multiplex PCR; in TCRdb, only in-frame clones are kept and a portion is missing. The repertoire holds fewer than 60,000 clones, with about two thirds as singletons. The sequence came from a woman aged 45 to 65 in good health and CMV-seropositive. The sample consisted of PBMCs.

Here the CDR3 reads CASSGGKAYSNQPQHF. CDR3 coding DNA: TGTGCCAGCAGTGGAGGGAAAGCTTATAGCAATCAGCCCCAGCATTTT. V and J are TRBV6-1 and TRBJ1-5; D remains unclear. The V gene's germline CDR1 is MNHNS and CDR2 SASEGT. The CDR3 runs 16 residues. Between the trimmed V and J ends, which lost 4 bases and 0 bases, there was a span of 13 bases.